The rows below give T cell receptor beta chains drawn from one sample of a study of blood T cell repertoires in COVID-19. Clones were sequenced by immunoSEQ multiplex PCR, and TCRdb holds only the in-frame ones, with some missing. Counted here are roughly 310,000 clones, about nine tenths occurring once; the ten biggest clones make up roughly 2.6%. Material: PBMCs or T cells enriched from blood (not recorded which). The receptor source for this set is a man aged 60-69 years who had recovered from COVID-19. Both conserved end residues are part of each CDR3. A D gene is named only where the DNA matches it firmly. Part of the rows lack a size; the others show once, few, many or a class for expanded clones.

clone size	V gene	D gene	J gene	CDR3 DNA	CDR3 protein
-	TRBV6-6	TRBD2	TRBJ2-1	TGTGCCAGCGCCGTTAGCGGGGGGGACTACAATGAGCAGTTCTTC	CASAVSGGDYNEQFF
once	TRBV5-1	-	TRBJ2-3	TGCGCCAGCAGCAGACCCGGGACTGGACGCACAGATACGCAGTATTTT	CASSRPGTGRTDTQYF
-	TRBV30	-	TRBJ1-1	TGTGCCTGGAGCAGGACGGACATTGAAGCTTTCTTT	CAWSRTDIEAFF
-	TRBV5-1	TRBD1	TRBJ1-1	TGCGCCAGCAGCTTAGGGACAGCCGACACTGAAGCTTTCTTT	CASSLGTADTEAFF
-	TRBV3-1/TRBV3-2	-	TRBJ1-5	TGTGCCAGCAGCCAACGCGGGGGGAAACATCAGCCCCAGCATTTT	CASSQRGGKHQPQHF
-	TRBV10-3	-	TRBJ1-2	TGTGCCATCAGTGAGCCCCGGAACTATGGCTACACCTTC	CAISEPRNYGYTF
once	TRBV7-9	-	TRBJ1-6	TGTGCCAGCAGCTTAACGGGCGCAGGGCCGTCACCCCTCCACTTT	CASSLTGAGPSPLHF
-	TRBV29-1	TRBD1	TRBJ1-2	TGCAGCGTGGGGCCGGGGACAGGGGGCTCTAACTATGGCTACACCTTC	CSVGPGTGGSNYGYTF
-	TRBV3-1/TRBV3-2	TRBD2	TRBJ2-5	TGTGCCAGCAGCCAAGAAACCCCTCGTGGGTGGACTAGCGGGATGCGCGCTCTGAAAGAGACCCAGTACTTC	CASSQETPRGWTSGMRALKETQYF
-	TRBV2	-	TRBJ1-2	TGTGCCAGCAGAGCGGGTTCGGGGGGATCCCTGATGTATGGCTACACCTTC	CASRAGSGGSLMYGYTF
-	TRBV5-5	-	TRBJ2-1	TGTGCCAGCAGCTTGGTAGAGGGTTTAGTTGCTGAGCAGTTCTTC	CASSLVEGLVAEQFF
once	TRBV30	TRBD2	TRBJ2-5	TGTGCCTGGAGTGTAGGAGCGGGGATCCAAGAGACCCAGTACTTC	CAWSVGAGIQETQYF
-	TRBV2	-	TRBJ2-5	TGTGCCAGCACCCAGTACCAAGAGACCCAGTACTTC	CASTQYQETQYF
-	TRBV27	TRBD2	TRBJ2-1	TGTGCCAGCAGTTTGGGTGGTTACGGGGGGGCGGTTAATGAGCAGTTCTTC	CASSLGGYGGAVNEQFF
-	TRBV6-6	TRBD1	TRBJ2-7	TGTGCCAGCAGCAGGACAGGGGACTCCTACGAGCAGTACTTC	CASSRTGDSYEQYF
-	TRBV20-1	-	TRBJ2-1	TGCAGTGCTAGTTCGTCAGCGGGTCTATACAATGAGCAGTTCTTC	CSASSSAGLYNEQFF
once	TRBV11-2	TRBD1	TRBJ2-3	TGTGCCAGCAGCTTAGGGGACAGGAGTACCCGCACAGATACGCAGTATTTT	CASSLGDRSTRTDTQYF
-	TRBV25-1	TRBD1	TRBJ1-3	TGTGCCAGCAGTCCGGGACAGGGCCCTGGAAACACCATATATTTT	CASSPGQGPGNTIYF
-	TRBV29-1	TRBD2	TRBJ2-1	TGCAGCGTTGAAGGTTTGCGGGAGGCGTCCTACAATGAGCAGTTCTTC	CSVEGLREASYNEQFF
-	TRBV7-9	-	TRBJ2-4	TGTGCCAGCAGCTTATCTTCCATTCAGTACTTC	CASSLSSIQYF
-	TRBV19	-	TRBJ1-2	TGTGCCAGTACCCCACGCGCGAGCGACCCGGGCTATGGCTACACCTTC	CASTPRASDPGYGYTF
-	TRBV19	-	TRBJ1-2	TGTGCCAGTAGTATCTCCCAGGGGACGGGCGATGGCTACACCTTC	CASSISQGTGDGYTF
-	TRBV19	-	TRBJ1-3	TGTGCCAGTAGTATCGGCCAGGGGTCTGGAAACACCATATATTTT	CASSIGQGSGNTIYF
-	TRBV7-2	-	TRBJ2-5	TGTGCCAGCAGCCCGGGACTCAGTCAAGAGACCCAGTACTTC	CASSPGLSQETQYF
-	TRBV19	-	TRBJ2-2	TGTGCCAGTCCGAATCGGGTCACCGGGGAGCTGTTTTTT	CASPNRVTGELFF
-	TRBV21-1	-	TRBJ2-7	TGTGCCAGCAGCACCCTAGCGGGATTGGGCGAGCAGTACTTC	CASSTLAGLGEQYF
-	TRBV18	-	TRBJ1-1	TGTGCCAGCTCGCCGACAAACATGAACACTGAAGCTTTCTTT	CASSPTNMNTEAFF
-	TRBV5-1	-	TRBJ2-2	TGCGCCAGCAGCTTGTACTCGGGAGTGCCGGGGAAACGGGAGCTGTTTTTT	CASSLYSGVPGKRELFF
-	TRBV9	-	TRBJ2-3	TGTGCCAGCAGCGTAGGTCGGGATACGCAGTATTTT	CASSVGRDTQYF
-	TRBV7-8	TRBD1	TRBJ1-1	TGTGCCAGCAGCCGAGACAGGGGCTTAAAAGTGGCTTTCTTT	CASSRDRGLKVAFF
-	TRBV25-1	-	TRBJ2-7	TGTGCCAGCAGTGATAGCGGAATCTCCTACGAGCAGTACTTC	CASSDSGISYEQYF
few	TRBV12-3/TRBV12-4	-	TRBJ1-6	TGTGCCAGCCGTCGTGGGGGGTCACCCCTCCACTTT	CASRRGGSPLHF
-	TRBV7-6	TRBD2	TRBJ2-5	TGTGCCAGCAGCTTAAGGCCTAGCGGGAGAGAGTACCAAGAGACCCAGTACTTC	CASSLRPSGREYQETQYF
-	TRBV3-1/TRBV3-2	-	TRBJ1-2	TGTGCCAGCAGCCAAGGGGCCAGAAACTATGGCTACACCTTC	CASSQGARNYGYTF
-	TRBV18	TRBD2	TRBJ2-7	TGTGCCAGCTCTCCCGGGACTAGTGCGTACGAGCAGTACTTC	CASSPGTSAYEQYF
-	TRBV2	TRBD2	TRBJ2-1	TGTGCCAGCAGTATAGCGGGGCTGCAGTTCTTC	CASSIAGLQFF
-	TRBV27	-	TRBJ2-7	TGTGCCAGCAGTTTCTACAGATCCTACGAGCAGTACTTC	CASSFYRSYEQYF
once	TRBV7-9	-	TRBJ1-1	TGTGCCAGCAGCTTAGCGGGAGGGGGAGGGAACACTGAAGCTTTCTTT	CASSLAGGGGNTEAFF
-	TRBV4-2	TRBD1	TRBJ1-3	TGTGCCAGCAGCCAGGAGGACAGGTTGGATGGAAACACCATATATTTT	CASSQEDRLDGNTIYF
-	TRBV15	TRBD1	TRBJ1-2	TGTGCCACTCGCCAGGACAGGGGGCGGGCTGGCTACACCTTC	CATRQDRGRAGYTF
-	TRBV9	TRBD2	TRBJ2-7	TGTGCCAGCAGCTCGGGACTAGCGGAACCCTACGAGCAGTACTTC	CASSSGLAEPYEQYF
-	TRBV24-1	TRBD2	TRBJ2-7	TGTGCCTCAGAGCGGGAGCCAGGGGAGCAGTACTTC	CASEREPGEQYF
-	TRBV6-5	-	TRBJ1-6	TGTGCCAGCAGACGAAAAACACGGGATAATTCACCCCTCCACTTT	CASRRKTRDNSPLHF
-	TRBV19	TRBD2	TRBJ2-1	TGTGCCAGTAGTGCTAGCGGGGGGGCTTTCGATGAGCAGTTCTTC	CASSASGGAFDEQFF
-	TRBV4-1	TRBD2	TRBJ2-4	TGCGCCAGCAGCCAAGAATCGGGGGCTAGCGGGAGGGCGGGGGAGAAAAACATTCAGTACTTC	CASSQESGASGRAGEKNIQYF
-	TRBV6-1	-	TRBJ1-6	TGTGCCAGCAGTGAAGCGGCAGGGGTGTACAATTCACCCCTCCACTTT	CASSEAAGVYNSPLHF
-	TRBV7-9	-	TRBJ2-7	TGTGCCAGCAGCACGGGGACAACCTACGAGCAGTACTTC	CASSTGTTYEQYF
-	TRBV6-5	TRBD1	TRBJ1-2	TGTGCCAGCAGCTTACGCCGGACAGGGGACTATGGCTACACCTTC	CASSLRRTGDYGYTF
-	TRBV5-1	-	TRBJ2-2	TGCGCCAGCAGCTTGGGACTTTCATCGGGGGGCTGGAACACCGGGGAGCTGTTTTTT	CASSLGLSSGGWNTGELFF
-	TRBV5-4	-	TRBJ2-3	TGTGCCAGCAGCCAGGTCTCTGCAGATACGCAGTATTTT	CASSQVSADTQYF
-	TRBV2	TRBD1	TRBJ1-1	TGTGCCAGCACTCCTGGACAGGGAGCTGAAGCTTTCTTT	CASTPGQGAEAFF
-	TRBV7-2	-	TRBJ1-4	TGTGCCAGCAGCTTAGGGGCAGGGACAACTAATGAAAAACTGTTTTTT	CASSLGAGTTNEKLFF
-	TRBV2	-	TRBJ2-1	TGTGCCAGCAATCCAAACTCAGGGTTGAATGAGCAGTTCTTC	CASNPNSGLNEQFF
-	TRBV28	TRBD1	TRBJ1-3	TGTGCCAGCAGTTCCGGGACAGGCCACTCTGGAAACACCATATATTTT	CASSSGTGHSGNTIYF
-	TRBV19	TRBD1	TRBJ2-7	TGTGCCAGCTCAACGGGACAGCGCCGTTCCGGATATTCCTACGAGCAGTACTTC	CASSTGQRRSGYSYEQYF
once	TRBV5-8	TRBD1	TRBJ1-1	TGTGCCAGCAGCTTGGGACAGGGTCGGACTGAAGCTTTCTTT	CASSLGQGRTEAFF